These 11 T cell receptor beta chains came from one sample sequenced in a study of T-cell memory formation after mild COVID-19. From the 5' RACE reads, TCRdb called clonotypes with MiXCR, one entry per CDR3 protein. The data hold 200,000 to 250,000 distinct CDR3 sequences, with roughly 9.4% observed a single time. The sequencing input was PBMCs or a T cell subset sorted from them (not recorded which). These receptor sequences come from a man between 18 and 29 years old who had mild COVID-19 (a few samples of this study predate the infection). Cell type and time point are not known.

This clonotype occurred a few times. V is TRBV6-6 and J is TRBJ2-2; a weak D match, TRBD1 (5 bases). V lost 8 bases and J 6 bases, leaving 10 bases between the germline ends. The germline V gene encodes CDR1 MNHNY and CDR2 SVGAGI (reference sequence). The CDR3 runs 12 residues. CDR3 sequence: CASLRGPGELFF. DNA of the CDR3: TGTGCCAGCCTTAGGGGTCCCGGGGAGCTGTTTTTT.

This clonotype was detected ten times or more. The V and J genes are TRBV7-3 and TRBJ1-1; possibly TRBD1 for D (5 bases). Germline loops: CDR1 SGHTA, CDR2 FQGTGA. V lost 5 bases, J lost 9 bases, and 13 bases lay in between. This CDR3 region has 12 residues. CDR3 region: CASSTGPGQAFF. DNA of the CDR3: TGTGCCAGCAGCACGGGGCCAGGGCAAGCTTTCTTT.

This clonotype has only a few counts. The chain links TRBV7-8 to TRBJ2-1, with 8 bases identical to TRBD1. Germline values: CDR1 SGHVS, CDR2 FQNEAQ. With 1 base clipped from V and 16 bases from J, the junction kept 6 bases outside the gene matches. The CDR3 extends over 12 amino acids. CDR3 in DNA: TGTGCCAGCAGCTTAGTAGGACAGGGAAGATTCTTC. Encoded protein: CASSLVGQGRFF.

The sample holds a few counts of this clonotype. The chain employs TRBV10-3 and TRBJ2-3; the match to TRBD1 covers 7 bases. CDR1 and CDR2 from the germline V gene are ENHRY and SYGVKD. This CDR3 region has 15 residues. The V gene end was trimmed by 6 bases and the J gene end by 2 bases; junction bases not matched to a gene: 8. For the CDR3, the DNA is TGTGCCATCAGCAGACAGGGACCTCCCACAGATACGCAGTATTTT. This sequence encodes CAISRQGPPTDTQYF.

The sample holds a few counts of this clonotype. The rearrangement links TRBV19 to TRBJ1-2, with 9 bases matching TRBD1. This CDR3 is 15 amino acids long. Germline V lookup: CDR1 LNHDA, CDR2 SQIVND (reference sequence). The V gene end was trimmed by 3 bases and the J gene end by 3 bases; junction bases not matched to a gene: 5. CDR3 residues: CASSINRGRDYGYTF. The DNA of the CDR3 is TGTGCCAGTAGTATTAACAGGGGGCGAGACTATGGCTACACCTTC.

The V call is TRBV29-1, the J call TRBJ2-2; possible D gene TRBD2, 5 bases. V was trimmed by 4 bases and J by 0 bases, leaving 15 bases between them. The CDR3 spans 16 residues. Germline V gene data show CDR1 as SQVTM and CDR2 as ANQGSEA. CDR3 sequence reads: CSVVAGGGSNTGELFF. The CDR3 DNA is TGCAGCGTTGTGGCAGGAGGTGGGTCGAACACCGGGGAGCTGTTTTTT.

The V and J genes are TRBV12-3 or TRBV12-4 and TRBJ2-1; tentative D call: TRBD2 (5 bases). The CDR3 is made up of 13 amino acids. The V and J ends lost 6 bases and 7 bases respectively, with 13 bases between them. The CDR3 region has the DNA TGTGCCAGCAGATCCTCACCGGGGAATGAGCAGTTCTTC. This gives the protein CASRSSPGNEQFF.

This clonotype occurred a few times. V usage is TRBV7-9 and J usage is TRBJ2-7; D may be TRBD2 (5 bases). Germline V lookup: CDR1 SEHNR, CDR2 FQNEAQ (reference sequence). The ends were cut back, 5 bases at V and 7 bases at J, with 18 bases in the middle. The CDR3 runs 14 residues. The chain's CDR3 is CASSPGPTRGEQYV. The DNA for the CDR3 is TGTGCCAGCAGCCCCGGCCCCACCCGGGGTGAGCAGTACGTC.

The sample holds a few counts of this clonotype. The chain combines TRBV4-1 with TRBJ1-1; 7 bases align to TRBD1. The ends lost 8 bases at V and 5 bases at J; junction bases unmatched: 8. The CDR3 runs to 13 residues. Germline CDR1 is MGHRA and CDR2 is YSYEKL. The CDR3, as DNA: TGCGCCAGCGGTAGAACAGGGGAGACTGAAGCTTTCTTT. Its translation is CASGRTGETEAFF.

This rearrangement joins TRBV5-1 to TRBJ1-1; D is unclear. Germline CDR1 reads SGHRS; CDR2 reads YFSETQ. The CDR3 spans 13 residues. The V gene lost 8 bases and the J gene lost 1 base, with 12 bases spanning the gap. This chain's CDR3 is CASALAENTEAFF. The CDR3 DNA reads as TGCGCCAGTGCTTTGGCAGAGAACACTGAAGCTTTCTTT.

This clonotype was recorded at least ten times. The J gene is TRBJ2-5, the V gene TRBV18; no clear D. The germline V gene has CDR1 KGHSH and CDR2 LQKENI. Trimming removed 3 bases from V and 1 base from J, with 6 bases in between. This CDR3 is built from 13 residues. As DNA, the CDR3 is TGTGCCAGCTCACCGGACCTCCAAGAGACCCAGTACTTC. Encoded protein: CASSPDLQETQYF.